The clone carrying this T cell receptor beta chain was detected many times. Its antigen remains unidentified. Using RNA transcripts as the source, TCR beta CDR3 regions were amplified. The HTBI primer set drove a first-round RT-PCR of the TCR CDR3. Via MiXCR, TCRdb re-called the multiplex PCR reads, giving one row per CDR3 protein. The table shows a few hundred thousand distinct CDR3 sequences, with 40% to 55% occurring only once. This entry comes from a study of T cells in Graves' hyperthyroidism and ophthalmopathy. Study outcomes and limitations: From stable hyperthyroidism, ophthalmopathy was set apart by a 13 V-J model.

After removal of 5 bases from V and 2 bases from J, the junction contained 9 bases not matched to a gene. Germline loops: CDR1 SEHNR, CDR2 FQNEAQ (reference sequence). The CDR3 covers 18 residues. Hyperthyroidism of Graves' type that showed no ophthalmopathy progression within 18 months was stable. The receptor comes from a woman younger than 35 with Graves' hyperthyroidism. The sample was peripheral blood or thyroid tissue (not recorded which). The rearrangement uses TRBV7-9 and TRBJ2-5, with TRBD2 identical over 15 bases. The CDR3 DNA reads as TGTGCCAGCAGCCCCTACCTCGGACTAGCGGGAGGGCAAGAGACCCAGTACTTC. Translating gives CASSPYLGLAGGQETQYF.